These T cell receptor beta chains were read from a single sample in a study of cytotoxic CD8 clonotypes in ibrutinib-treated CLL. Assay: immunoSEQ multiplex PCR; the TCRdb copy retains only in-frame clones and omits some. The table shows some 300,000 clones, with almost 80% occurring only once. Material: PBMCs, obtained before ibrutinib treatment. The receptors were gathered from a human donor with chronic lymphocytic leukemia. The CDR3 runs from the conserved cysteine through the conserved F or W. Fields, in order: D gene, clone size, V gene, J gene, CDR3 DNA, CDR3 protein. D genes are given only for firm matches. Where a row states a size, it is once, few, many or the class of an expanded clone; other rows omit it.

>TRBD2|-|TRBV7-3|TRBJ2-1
TGTGCCAGCAGCCCCGGGACTAGCGGGAGGGGGAATGAGCAGTTCTTC
CASSPGTSGRGNEQFF
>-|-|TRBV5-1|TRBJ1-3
TGCGCCAGCAGCTTGGAGGGGTTCACTGGAAACACCATATATTTT
CASSLEGFTGNTIYF
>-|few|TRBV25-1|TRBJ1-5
TGTGCCAGCAGTGAAGGACTGCATAGCAATCAGCCCCAGCATTTT
CASSEGLHSNQPQHF
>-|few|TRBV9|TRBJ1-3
TGTGCCAGCAGCGTAGATTTGGATCTAGGGGCTGGAAACACCATATATTTT
CASSVDLDLGAGNTIYF
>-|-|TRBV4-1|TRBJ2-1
TGCGCCAGCAGGCACCTCGGGGCCAGAGACAATGAGCAGTTCTTC
CASRHLGARDNEQFF
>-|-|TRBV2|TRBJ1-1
TGTGCCAGCAGGGGGATGAACACTGAAGCTTTCTTT
CASRGMNTEAFF
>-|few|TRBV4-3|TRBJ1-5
TGCGCCAGCAGCCAAGATCTCATGAGCAATCAGCCCCAGCATTTT
CASSQDLMSNQPQHF
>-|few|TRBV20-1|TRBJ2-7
TGCAGTGCTCACCTTAAGTACGAGCAGTACTTC
CSAHLKYEQYF
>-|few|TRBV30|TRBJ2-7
TGTGCCTGGAGTGTACCTTTTGGGGGAAACGAGCAGTACTTC
CAWSVPFGGNEQYF
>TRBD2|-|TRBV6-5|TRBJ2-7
TGTGCCAGCAGTTCTACCGGGACTAGGCGGGGCGTGCAGTACTTC
CASSSTGTRRGVQYF
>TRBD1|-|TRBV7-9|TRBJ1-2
TGTGCCAGCAGCTTTGGGACAGGGGCAACTAACTATGGCTACACCTTC
CASSFGTGATNYGYTF
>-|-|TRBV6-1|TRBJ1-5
TGTGCCAGCAGTGAATGGGGACGGAATAGCAATCAGCCCCAGCATTTT
CASSEWGRNSNQPQHF
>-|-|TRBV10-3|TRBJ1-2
TGTGCCATCAGCCAGGGAGGGAGTGGCTACACCTTC
CAISQGGSGYTF
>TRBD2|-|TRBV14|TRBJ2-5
TGTGCCAGCAGCCGGGGCGGGGGGTACCAAGAGACCCAGTACTTC
CASSRGGGYQETQYF
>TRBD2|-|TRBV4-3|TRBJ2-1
TGCGCCAGCAGCCAAGATCTGAGCGGGAGGGTTAGTGTGAGAAATGAGCAGTTCTTC
CASSQDLSGRVSVRNEQFF
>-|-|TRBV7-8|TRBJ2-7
TGTGCCAGCAGCTTAGGTCATACGAGGTATCGTATCTACGAGCAGTACTTC
CASSLGHTRYRIYEQYF
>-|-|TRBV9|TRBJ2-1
TGTGCCAGCAGCGTAGTAGGGGAAAACAATGAGCAGTTCTTC
CASSVVGENNEQFF
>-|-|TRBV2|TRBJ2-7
TGTGCCAGCAGTGAATGGGAACAGGGACCCATCTCCTACGAGCAGTACTTC
CASSEWEQGPISYEQYF
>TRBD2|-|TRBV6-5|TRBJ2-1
TGTGCCAGCAGTACAAGCGGGGGTACCTACAATGAGCAGTTCTTC
CASSTSGGTYNEQFF
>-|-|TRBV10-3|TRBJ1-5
TGTGCCATCAGTGTTTCAGGGGATCAGCCCCAGCATTTT
CAISVSGDQPQHF
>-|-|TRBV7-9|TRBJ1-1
TGTGCCAGCAGCTCGCGTGGGAGGAACACTGAAGCTTTCTTT
CASSSRGRNTEAFF
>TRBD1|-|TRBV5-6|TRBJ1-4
TGTGCCAGCAGCTACCGACAGGGTCATACGGCTGAAAAACTGTTTTTT
CASSYRQGHTAEKLFF
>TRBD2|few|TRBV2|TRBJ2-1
TGTGCCAGCAGTGCAAGACTAGCGGGAGGATACAATGAGCAGTTCTTC
CASSARLAGGYNEQFF
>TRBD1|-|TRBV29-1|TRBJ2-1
TGCAGCGTTGGACAGGGAACCTACAATGAGCAGTTCTTC
CSVGQGTYNEQFF
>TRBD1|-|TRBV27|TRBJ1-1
TGTGCCAGCAGTAGATCCTTCCAGGGGGCGGGCACTGAAGCTTTCTTT
CASSRSFQGAGTEAFF
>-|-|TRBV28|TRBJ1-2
TGTGCCAGCAGCTGGACAGACTATGGCTACACCTTC
CASSWTDYGYTF
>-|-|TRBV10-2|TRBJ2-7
TGCGCCAGCAGTGTTACGGCCCCGGACTACGAGCAGTACTTC
CASSVTAPDYEQYF
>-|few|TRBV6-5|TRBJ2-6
TGTGCCAGCAGTTCCCTTTCTGGGGCCAACGTCCTGACTTTC
CASSSLSGANVLTF
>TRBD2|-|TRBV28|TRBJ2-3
TGTGCCAGCTTCCCAGCGGGAGGATGGGTACCTGTGGATACGCAGTATTTT
CASFPAGGWVPVDTQYF
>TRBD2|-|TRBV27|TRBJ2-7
TGTGCCAGCAGTTTAATTAGCGGGACGGCCTACGAGCAGTACTTC
CASSLISGTAYEQYF
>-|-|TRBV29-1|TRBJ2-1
TGCAGCACGAGGGGGGGGACTCCCTACAATGAGCAGTTCTTC
CSTRGGTPYNEQFF
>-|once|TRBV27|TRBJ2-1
TGTGCCAGCAGTCCCACTAGTTTCCGAGGATATGAGCAGTTCTTC
CASSPTSFRGYEQFF
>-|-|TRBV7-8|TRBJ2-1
TGTGCCAGCAGCTCTGGACCGATAAAGCAGTTCTTC
CASSSGPIKQFF
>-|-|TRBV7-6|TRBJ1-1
TGTGCCAGCAGCCAGGCCGATTTCTTT
CASSQADFF
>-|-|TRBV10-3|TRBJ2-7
TGTGCCATCAGCGACCGGGACTGGGCTCAAGGGGAGCAGTACTTC
CAISDRDWAQGEQYF
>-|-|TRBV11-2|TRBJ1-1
TGTGCCAGCAGCTTAGTCTCACAACGGGCTGAAGCTTTCTTT
CASSLVSQRAEAFF
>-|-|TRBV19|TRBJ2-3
TGTGCCACCAGCCGGGGGCCCGACACAGATACGCAGTATTTT
CATSRGPDTDTQYF
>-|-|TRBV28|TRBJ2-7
TGTGCCAGCACCAAAACCTTCTACGAGCAGTACTTC
CASTKTFYEQYF
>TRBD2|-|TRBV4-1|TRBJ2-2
TGCGCCAGCAAAACAGGAGGAGGACTAGCGGGACCCCACGGGGAGCTGTTTTTT
CASKTGGGLAGPHGELFF
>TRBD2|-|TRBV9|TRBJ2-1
TGTGCCAGCAGCCGACTAGCGGGAGGGCCTAATGAGCAGTTCTTC
CASSRLAGGPNEQFF
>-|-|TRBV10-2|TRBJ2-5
TGCGCCAGCAGCCAGGGGTGGGACGGGGTGTCCCAGTACTTC
CASSQGWDGVSQYF
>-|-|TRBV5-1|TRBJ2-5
TGCGCCAGCAGCTTGGACAGTCTGGTCGGTCGGGAGACCCAGTACTTC
CASSLDSLVGRETQYF
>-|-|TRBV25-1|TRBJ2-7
TGTGCCAGCAGTGGGGTCAAGGGTGCGGCAGGGGCCTTCTACGAGCAGTACTTC
CASSGVKGAAGAFYEQYF
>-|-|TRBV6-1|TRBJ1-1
TGTGCCAGCAGTGACAGGGTCAGTGAAGCTTTCTTT
CASSDRVSEAFF
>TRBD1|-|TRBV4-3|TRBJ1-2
TGCGCCAGCAGCCAAGATGTCCCAGGGGGCTATGGCTACACCTTC
CASSQDVPGGYGYTF
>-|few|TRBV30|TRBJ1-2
TGTGCCTGGATAAACCCTAACTATGGCTACACCTTC
CAWINPNYGYTF
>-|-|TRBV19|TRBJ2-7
TGTGCCAGTAGTATAGGTGGACCAGCCTACGAGCAGTACTTC
CASSIGGPAYEQYF
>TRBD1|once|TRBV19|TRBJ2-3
TGTGCCAGTAGTATCAAATTAACCGGGACAGGGGATGCAGATACGCAGTATTTT
CASSIKLTGTGDADTQYF
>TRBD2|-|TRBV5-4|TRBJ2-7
TGTGCCAGCAGCTTGGCCTCTAGCGGGAGCCGCCACGAGCAGTACTTC
CASSLASSGSRHEQYF
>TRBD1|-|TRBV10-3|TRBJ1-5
TGTGCCATCAGGGAGACAGGGGGAAGCAATCAGCCCCAGCATTTT
CAIRETGGSNQPQHF